A selection of T cell receptor beta chains follows, all from one sample in a study of blood T cell repertoires in COVID-19. The protocol was immunoSEQ multiplex PCR, while the TCRdb copy is restricted to in-frame clones and leaves out a portion. The repertoire includes about 190,000 clones, around 87% of them detected once, and roughly 24% sits in the top ten. The source material was PBMCs or T cells enriched from blood (not recorded which). Source of these receptors: a woman aged 40 to 50 in a cohort exposed to, infected with or recovered from COVID-19 (not recorded which). Each CDR3 is given with its conserved first and last residue. D genes are given only for firm matches.

v_call	d_call	j_call	cdr3_aa	cdr3_nt
TRBV19	TRBD1	TRBJ1-2	CASSIYTGGGYTF	TGTGCCAGTAGTATTTACACAGGGGGAGGCTACACCTTC
TRBV10-2	TRBD2	TRBJ2-1	CASSDLGGGYNEQFF	TGCGCCAGCAGTGACTTAGGCGGGGGGTACAATGAGCAGTTCTTC
TRBV7-9	TRBD1	TRBJ1-2	CASSFGQGGYGYTF	TGTGCCAGCAGCTTCGGACAGGGGGGCTATGGCTACACCTTC
TRBV11-3	-	TRBJ2-1	CASSEIVGSDYNEQFF	TGTGCCAGCAGCGAGATAGTTGGTAGCGACTACAATGAGCAGTTCTTC
TRBV4-1	-	TRBJ1-3	CASSQERLLINSGNTIYF	TGCGCCAGCAGCCAAGAGAGGCTGCTCATAAACTCTGGAAACACCATATATTTT
TRBV14	-	TRBJ1-1	CASSLVNTEAFF	TGTGCCAGCAGCCTCGTTAACACTGAAGCTTTCTTT
TRBV7-9	TRBD2	TRBJ2-1	CASNPVEGGRNEQFF	TGTGCCAGCAACCCTGTTGAGGGAGGGCGAAATGAGCAGTTCTTC
TRBV5-1	-	TRBJ1-2	CASSLQSNYGYTF	TGCGCCAGCAGCTTACAATCTAACTATGGCTACACCTTC
TRBV28	TRBD1	TRBJ1-5	CASRQQGSNQPQHF	TGTGCCAGCAGACAACAGGGGAGCAATCAGCCCCAGCATTTT
TRBV6-5	-	TRBJ1-5	CASAGRGSNQPQHF	TGTGCCAGCGCCGGACGGGGGAGCAATCAGCCCCAGCATTTT